This section outlines one TCR beta chain sequence together with its context. As yet, its antigen is unknown. The time point here: persistent/refractory GD, antithyroid drugs over 5 years with positive TRAb. The TCR library used RNA extracted from PBMCs. EDTA tubes received around 10 milliliters of drawn peripheral blood. The sample is drawn from a study of regulatory T cells in long-lasting Graves disease. Through Arm-PCR of CDR3 regions and iRepertoire HTBI primers, TCR beta libraries were built. TCRdb reprocessed the multiplex PCR reads via MiXCR and lists one record per CDR3 protein. Of under 500,000 distinct CDR3 sequences listed, about 20% are singletons. General study points: Persistent patients shared more public clonotypes (under 3,000) than newly diagnosed patients (approximately 1,000). Limited sample numbers may have lowered accuracy.

Between the trimmed V and J ends, which lost 5 bases and 5 bases, there was a span of 18 bases. This CDR3 is built from 15 residues. Per the germline V gene, CDR1 is SEHNR and CDR2 is FQNEAQ (reference sequence). The gene calls are TRBV7-9 and TRBJ2-5, with D unclear. This material consisted of peripheral blood mononuclear cells (PBMCs), taken when the disease was refractory, from a patient treated with antithyroid drugs. The clonotype was recovered from a female donor with Graves disease. The CDR3 here is CASSPDLGPLETQYF. The CDR3 DNA reads as TGTGCCAGCAGCCCCGACCTTGGGCCGCTGGAGACCCAGTACTTC.